The 9 T cell receptor beta chains given below trace back to one sample, sequenced in a study of blood T cell repertoires in COVID-19. The data were produced by immunoSEQ multiplex PCR, yet TCRdb's version contains in-frame clones alone and is incomplete. The repertoire holds 150,000 to 200,000 clones, around nine tenths seen once, with about 0.77% in the top ten. Sequencing was carried out using PBMCs or T cells enriched from blood (not recorded which). The receptors were sampled from a woman younger than 35 who had recovered from COVID-19.

This clone appeared a single time. This chain joins TRBV19 and TRBJ1-5, with TRBD1 as a possible D gene (5 bases). Trimming removed 10 bases at V and 0 bases at J, with 10 bases between. Germline V gives CDR1 LNHDA, CDR2 SQIVND (reference sequence). The CDR3 contains 13 residues. The CDR3 here is CATDSYSNQPQHF. The DNA for the CDR3 is TGTGCCACCGACAGTTATAGCAATCAGCCCCAGCATTTT.

The V gene is TRBV6-1, the J gene TRBJ2-1; possibly TRBD2 for D (6 bases). Deletions cut 1 base from V and 4 bases from J, with 11 bases between. There are 15 residues in the CDR3. Germline CDR1 reads MNHNS; CDR2 reads SASEGT. Here the CDR3 reads CASSEDVGGYNEQFF. CDR3 sequence (DNA): TGTGCCAGCAGTGAAGATGTCGGGGGTTACAATGAGCAGTTCTTC.

This chain connects TRBV4-1 to TRBJ2-7; 8 positions match TRBD2. CDR1 is MGHRA, CDR2 YSYEKL, per germline. J lost 2 bases, V lost 5 bases, and 14 bases had no gene match. The CDR3 length is 17 residues. The CDR3 DNA follows: TGCGCCAGCAGCGAAGGGGCGGGAGGAGGTACAACCTACGAGCAGTACTTC. Encoded protein: CASSEGAGGGTTYEQYF.

The CDR3 DNA follows: TGTGCCAGCAGCTGGGGGGACACTGAAGCTTTCTTT. Translating gives CASSWGDTEAFF. V and J are TRBV5-6 and TRBJ1-1; D possibly corresponds to TRBD1 (5 bases). The CDR3 sequence is 12 residues long. V was cut by 3 bases and J by 3 bases, with 6 bases left in between. Looked up from germline, CDR1 is SGHDT and CDR2 is YYEEEE.

V usage is TRBV4-1 and J usage is TRBJ1-1; 7 nucleotides align to TRBD1. Germline assignment: CDR1 MGHRA and CDR2 YSYEKL. The CDR3 is 13 residues long. V lost 6 bases and J lost 3; bases outside the gene matches: 4. Written as DNA, the CDR3 is TGCGCCAGCAGTCCCAGGGGGGACACTGAAGCTTTCTTT. This codes for CASSPRGDTEAFF.

The chain is built from TRBV4-3 and TRBJ2-2; 12 nucleotides align to TRBD2. Losses at the gene ends were 6 bases for V and 4 bases for J; bases not matched to a gene: 9. The germline V gene encodes CDR1 LGHNA and CDR2 YSLEER. This CDR3 contains 17 residues. The CDR3 bases are TGCGCCAGCAGACCCCCGGGACTAGCGGGTCTCACCGGGGAGCTGTTTTTT. It is translated as CASRPPGLAGLTGELFF.

The chain joins TRBV3-1 (or the pseudogene TRBV3-2) to TRBJ2-3, with D perhaps matching TRBD2 (5 bases). The CDR3 sequence is 16 residues long. The germline CDR1 and CDR2 sequences are LGHDT and YNNKEL (reference sequence). V was trimmed by 1 base and J by 2 bases, leaving 13 bases between them. CDR3 protein: CASSQGADSSTDTQYF. CDR3 DNA: TGTGCCAGCAGCCAAGGGGCGGACTCCTCCACAGATACGCAGTATTTT.

This clone came up once. This sequence joins TRBV19 and TRBJ2-7; TRBD1 matches at 7 bases. The CDR3 extends over 14 amino acids. V shed 4 bases, J shed 1 base, and the junction held 4 bases outside the gene matches. Per germline, CDR1 LNHDA and CDR2 SQIVND (reference sequence). The chain's CDR3 is CASSNRDSSYEQYF. The CDR3 DNA follows: TGTGCCAGTAGTAACCGGGACAGTTCCTACGAGCAGTACTTC.

The gene calls are TRBV27 and TRBJ2-7; 13 bases are a match to TRBD2. The germline V gene has CDR1 MNHEY and CDR2 SMNVEV (reference sequence). V shed 1 base, J shed 4 bases, and the junction held 25 bases outside the gene matches. This CDR3 contains 23 residues. CDR3 amino acids: CASSLFGTAAGQGGLAGSYEQYF. For the CDR3, the DNA is TGTGCCAGCAGTTTATTTGGGACTGCCGCGGGACAGGGGGGACTAGCGGGAAGTTACGAGCAGTACTTC.